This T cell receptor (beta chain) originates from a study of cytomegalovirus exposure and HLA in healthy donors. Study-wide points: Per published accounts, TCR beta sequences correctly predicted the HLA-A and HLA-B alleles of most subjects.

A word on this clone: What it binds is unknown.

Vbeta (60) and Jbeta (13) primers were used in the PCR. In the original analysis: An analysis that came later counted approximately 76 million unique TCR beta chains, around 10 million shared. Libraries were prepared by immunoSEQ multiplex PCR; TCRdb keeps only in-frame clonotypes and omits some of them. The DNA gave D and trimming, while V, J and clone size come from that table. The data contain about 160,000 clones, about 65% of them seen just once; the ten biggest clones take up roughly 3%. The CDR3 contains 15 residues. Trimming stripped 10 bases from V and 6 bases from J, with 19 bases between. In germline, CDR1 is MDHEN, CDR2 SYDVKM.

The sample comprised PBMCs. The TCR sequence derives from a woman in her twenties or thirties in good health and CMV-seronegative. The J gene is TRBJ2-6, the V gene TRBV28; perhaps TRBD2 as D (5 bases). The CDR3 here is CATLEDRETANVLTF. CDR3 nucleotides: TGTGCCACCCTGGAGGACCGGGAAACGGCCAACGTCCTGACTTTC. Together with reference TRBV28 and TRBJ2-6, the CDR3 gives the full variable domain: DVKVTQSSRYLVKRTGEKVFLECVQDMDHENMFWYRQDPGLGLRLIYFSYDVKMKEKGDIPEGYSVSREKKERFSLILESASTNQTSMYLCATLEDRETANVLTFGAGSRLTVL.